This record looks at one TCR beta chain sequence and its context. The CDR3 extends over 13 amino acids. Germline V gene data show CDR1 as LNHDA and CDR2 as SQIVND (reference sequence). Trimming removed 5 bases from V and 7 bases from J; junction bases left unmatched: 3. The source of the sample is a study of blood T cell repertoires in COVID-19. Study at large: Whether acute or convalescent, the COVID-19 samples came from the United States, Italy and Spain. In each case, the material was cDNA or gDNA derived from T cells, B-cell-depleted T cells, or PBMCs.

As originally analysed: It was from reference gene primer amplification that nucleated cell counts were estimated. Assay: immunoSEQ multiplex PCR; the TCRdb copy retains only in-frame clones and omits some. That table supplies the V and J calls and clone size; D and trimming were determined from the DNA. This table holds about 350,000 clones, roughly 90% found once. Recruited during active infection, patients (from Seattle) were subsequently followed longitudinally. The V call is TRBV19, the J call TRBJ1-2; TRBD1 agrees at 11 bases. The sample comprised peripheral blood. This TCR was sampled from a woman between 65 and 79 years old with COVID-19, enrolled during active disease. The CDR3 DNA is TGTGCCAGTAGTGGACAGGGGGCAGGTGGCTACACCTTC. Translated: CASSGQGAGGYTF. Supplemented by reference TRBV19 and TRBJ1-2, the full variable domain reads DGGITQSPKYLFRKEGQNVTLSCEQNLNHDAMYWYRQDPGQGLRLIYYSQIVNDFQKGDIAEGYSVSREKKESFPLTVTSAQKNPTAFYLCASSGQGAGGYTFGSGTRLTVV.